Following are 4 T cell receptor beta chains from one sample sequenced in a study of response to subunit inactivated influenza vaccine. TCRdb re-analysed the RT-PCR reads in MiXCR, keeping a single row per CDR3 protein. This sample yields hundreds of thousands of distinct CDR3 sequences, of which approximately 14% are seen a single time; 11% belongs to the top ten. The specimen was PBMCs from blood, collected approximately 13 days after vaccination. All receptors derive from a man aged 50 to 59 who received an inactivated influenza vaccine.

This clonotype was counted a few times. V usage is TRBV5-1 and J usage is TRBJ2-7; tentative D call: TRBD1 (5 bases). This CDR3 comprises 14 residues. The V gene's germline CDR1 is SGHRS and CDR2 YFSETQ. Between the trimmed V and J ends, which lost 0 bases and 7 bases, there was a span of 14 bases. The CDR3 DNA is TGCGCCAGCAGCTTGGACAGGTGGGGCGGAGAGCAGTACTTC. Translated: CASSLDRWGGEQYF.

This clonotype was seen more than once but under ten times. The chain has TRBV7-9 and TRBJ2-2; D gene ambiguous. The CDR3 extends over 13 amino acids. Trimming pared 7 bases from V and 10 bases from J, leaving 16 bases between. Per germline, CDR1 SEHNR and CDR2 FQNEAQ (reference sequence). In nucleotides, the CDR3 is TGTGCCAGCACCCCTGAGACTCTCGAGGAGCTGTTTTTT. It is translated as CASTPETLEELFF.

There are a few counts of this clonotype. This chain uses TRBV7-6 with TRBJ2-1, with D uncertain. Germline V gene sequence: CDR1 SGHVS, CDR2 FNYEAQ. This CDR3 contains 15 residues. Trimming took 5 bases from V and 0 from J, leaving 11 bases between them. Here the CDR3 reads CASSRIWGSYNEQFF. The CDR3 bases are TGTGCCAGCAGCCGTATCTGGGGCTCCTACAATGAGCAGTTCTTC.

The chain recombines TRBV9 with TRBJ2-1, with D maybe TRBD2 (5 bases). Trimming left V 0 bases short and J 0 bases short, with 10 bases between. Germline lookup yields CDR1 SGDLS and CDR2 YYNGEE. This CDR3 has 16 residues. The DNA for the CDR3 is TGTGCCAGCAGCGTAGGAGCGGAAAGCTCCTACAATGAGCAGTTCTTC. The encoded protein is CASSVGAESSYNEQFF.